These 17 T cell receptor beta chains originate from one sample sequenced in a study of cytomegalovirus exposure and HLA in healthy donors. Vbeta (60) and Jbeta (13) primers were used in the PCR. Sequencing used immunoSEQ multiplex PCR; TCRdb keeps in-frame clones, though not all of them. Of 100,000 or so clones in the sample, roughly 70% were seen once. Input material: PBMCs. The source of these receptors is a man aged 50 or older in good health and CMV-seronegative.

The chain uses TRBV15 and TRBJ2-7; D remains unclear. Germline lookup yields CDR1 LNHNV and CDR2 YYDKDF (reference sequence). Trimming pared 0 bases from V and 4 bases from J, leaving 7 bases between. This CDR3 is built from 13 residues. This CDR3 is CATSREREYEQYF. In nucleotides, the CDR3 is TGTGCCACCAGCAGAGAACGAGAGTACGAGCAGTACTTC.

There are a few counts of this clone. The rearrangement uses TRBV2 and TRBJ2-2, with 7 bases fitting TRBD1. Trimming at V came to 7 bases and at J to 4 bases, leaving 3 bases not matched to a gene. CDR1 and CDR2 from the germline V gene are SNHLY and FYNNEI. CDR3 length: 13 amino acids. The CDR3 here is CASKSGGTGELFF. The CDR3 DNA follows: TGTGCCAGCAAGTCAGGGGGCACCGGGGAGCTGTTTTTT.

The rearrangement joins TRBV7-8 to TRBJ1-2; D possibly corresponds to TRBD1 (5 bases). The V and J ends lost 5 bases and 4 bases respectively, with 17 bases between them. This CDR3 spans 15 amino acids. CDR1 is SGHVS, CDR2 FQNEAQ, per germline. The CDR3: CASSNTGARGYGYTF. The CDR3 DNA reads as TGTGCCAGCAGCAACACAGGAGCTAGGGGCTATGGCTACACCTTC.

This clone was counted only a few times. The chain is built from TRBV10-1 and TRBJ2-2; 11 bases match TRBD2. The CDR3 covers 15 residues. The trim removed 3 bases at V and 7 bases at J, leaving 4 bases unmatched. The germline V gene has CDR1 WNHNN and CDR2 SYGVQD (reference sequence). The CDR3: CASSETSGGNGELFF. The CDR3 region has the DNA TGCGCCAGCAGTGAAACTAGCGGGGGAAACGGGGAGCTGTTTTTT.

This chain connects TRBV28 to TRBJ2-5, with TRBD1 as a possible D gene (6 bases). Germline CDR1 is MDHEN and CDR2 is SYDVKM. Trimming took off 5 bases at V and 13 bases at J, with 23 bases between the two ends. This CDR3 region has 14 residues. CDR3: CASSPGAVRHTMYF. The CDR3 DNA reads as TGTGCCAGCAGTCCAGGGGCAGTACGCCATACGATGTACTTC. The full variable domain, in which reference TRBV28 and TRBJ2-5 provide the parts outside the CDR3, is DVKVTQSSRYLVKRTGEKVFLECVQDMDHENMFWYRQDPGLGLRLIYFSYDVKMKEKGDIPEGYSVSREKKERFSLILESASTNQTSMYLCASSPGAVRHTMYFGPGTRLLVL.

The gene calls are TRBV28 and TRBJ2-3, with D perhaps TRBD2 (6 bases). V shed 5 bases and J shed 1 base, with 16 bases lying between them. There are 16 residues in the CDR3. The germline V gene encodes CDR1 MDHEN and CDR2 SYDVKM. This CDR3 is CASSQPSVAGTDTQYF. For the CDR3, the DNA is TGTGCCAGCAGTCAGCCCTCGGTAGCGGGCACAGATACGCAGTATTTT.

The chain joins TRBV5-4 to TRBJ2-7; 8 bases are shared with TRBD2. Trimming at V came to 0 bases and at J to 2 bases, leaving 7 bases not matched to a gene. Germline CDR1 and CDR2: SGHNT and YYREEE (reference sequence). The CDR3 contains 16 residues. CDR3 residues: CASSLGGLASTYEQYF. CDR3 sequence (DNA): TGTGCCAGCAGCTTGGGTGGACTAGCAAGCACCTACGAGCAGTACTTC. The variable domain in full, with the rest retrieved from reference TRBV5-4 and TRBJ2-7, is ETGVTQSPTHLIKTRGQQVTLRCSSQSGHNTVSWYQQALGQGPQFIFQYYREEENGRGNFPPRFSGLQFPNYSSELNVNALELDDSALYLCASSLGGLASTYEQYFGPGTRLTVT.

The rearrangement links TRBV6-1 to TRBJ2-5; 8 bases map to TRBD1. J lost 5 bases, V lost 4 bases, and 3 bases had no gene match. CDR3 length equals 13 residues. CDR1 MNHNS and CDR2 SASEGT come from the germline V gene. The DNA of the CDR3 is TGTGCCAGCAGTGTGACAGGGGTGGAGACCCAGTACTTC. It specifies CASSVTGVETQYF.

The chain links TRBV7-6 to TRBJ2-2; TRBD2 might be the D (5 bases). Trimming shortened V by 4 bases and J by 5 bases, and 11 bases separated the two germline ends. Germline assignment: CDR1 SGHVS and CDR2 FNYEAQ. This CDR3 spans 14 amino acids. This CDR3 is CASSSEAGTGELFF. The CDR3 DNA is TGTGCCAGCAGCTCGGAGGCCGGAACCGGGGAGCTGTTTTTT.

The chain links TRBV10-3 to TRBJ1-5, with a tentative D call TRBD1 (5 bases). With 2 bases removed from V and 0 bases from J, the gap between germline ends came to 14 bases. Germline V CDR1 and CDR2: ENHRY, SYGVKD. The CDR3 is 17 amino acids. CDR3 loop: CAISETYPDTSNQPQHF. DNA of the CDR3: TGTGCCATCAGTGAGACCTACCCGGACACTAGCAATCAGCCCCAGCATTTT.

CDR3 sequence (DNA): TGTGCCAGCTCACCGACTAGCGGATCCTACGAGCAGTACTTC. This encodes CASSPTSGSYEQYF. This sequence joins TRBV18 and TRBJ2-7, with TRBD2 matching over 9 bases. V dropped 3 bases and J dropped 1; count of bases not matched to a gene: 1. The CDR3 length is 14 residues. CDR1 KGHSH and CDR2 LQKENI come from the germline V gene. The full variable domain, with the rest looked up from reference TRBV18 and TRBJ2-7, is NAGVMQNPRHLVRRRGQEARLRCSPMKGHSHVYWYRQLPEEGLKFMVYLQKENIIDESGMPKERFSAEFPKEGPSILRIQQVVRGDSAAYFCASSPTSGSYEQYFGPGTRLTVT.

Here the CDR3 reads CAISEQADTQYF. CDR3 DNA sequence: TGTGCCATCAGTGAACAGGCAGATACGCAGTATTTT. V is TRBV10-3 and J is TRBJ2-3, with D possibly matching TRBD1 (5 bases). CDR3 length: 12 residues. The germline CDR1 and CDR2 sequences are ENHRY and SYGVKD. The germline V and J ends were trimmed by 3 bases and 4 bases, with 5 bases remaining between them.

The rearrangement uses TRBV5-3 and TRBJ2-7; D may be TRBD1 (5 bases). TRBV5-3 carries the ORF label, with uncertain function. The CDR3 has 16 residues. The ends were cut back, 4 bases at V and 3 bases at J, with 20 bases in the middle. The DNA for the CDR3 is TGTGCCAGAAGCCCCCTCGGTGTGACAGTCCGCTACGAGCAGTACTTC. This codes for CARSPLGVTVRYEQYF.

This clone was seen a few times. This chain uses TRBV18 with TRBJ1-1, with D tentatively TRBD1 (5 bases). V shed 6 bases and J shed 4 bases, with 18 bases lying between them. The CDR3 loop spans 15 amino acids. Germline V gene data show CDR1 as KGHSH and CDR2 as LQKENI. The CDR3 is CASSSGAPEITEAFF. CDR3 in DNA: TGTGCCAGCTCTTCTGGGGCCCCGGAAATCACTGAAGCTTTCTTT.

This sequence joins TRBV4-2 and TRBJ2-2; the D gene is possibly TRBD1 (6 bases). V lost 3 bases to trimming and J lost 4 bases, with 18 bases between them. Germline V gives CDR1 LGHNA, CDR2 YNFKEQ. This CDR3 is 17 amino acids long. The CDR3 loop reads CASSQGTPERATGELFF. In nucleotides, the CDR3 is TGTGCCAGCAGCCAGGGGACACCGGAACGCGCCACCGGGGAGCTGTTTTTT.

The V and J genes are TRBV27 and TRBJ1-5; TRBD1 agrees at 8 bases. Germline-derived CDR1 and CDR2 are MNHEY and SMNVEV (reference sequence). V lost 7 bases and J lost 4; bases outside the gene matches: 15. CDR3 length: 17 residues. CDR3 amino acids: CASNPYPPDRANQPQHF. The DNA of the CDR3 is TGTGCCAGCAACCCATATCCTCCGGACAGGGCGAATCAGCCCCAGCATTTT.

This clone turned up a few times. The rearrangement links TRBV5-1 to TRBJ2-7, with D unclear. Germline loops: CDR1 SGHRS, CDR2 YFSETQ. The CDR3 totals 14 residues. The V end was cut by 1 base, the J end by 4 bases, with 12 bases between. CDR3 loop: CASSLSETGYEQYF. In DNA form, the CDR3 reads TGCGCCAGCAGCTTGTCTGAGACTGGGTACGAGCAGTACTTC.